Listed here are 25 T cell receptor beta chains from one sample, sequenced in a study of human T cells and chemical hapten exposure. Via MiXCR, TCRdb re-called the RACE reads, giving one row per CDR3 protein. The sample has approximately 97,000 distinct CDR3 sequences, around 9% seen once; the top ten hold around 2.8%. Time point of the sample: healthy volunteer bleed at 2 weeks. The starting material, unfractionated whole blood, was used for total RNA extraction. Sequenced input: whole blood. The origin of the receptors is a female donor in good health. Some clones in this sample may be carry-over from other donors' samples.

This clonotype was seen a handful of times. For the CDR3, the DNA is TGCAGTGCTAGTTCGTGGGGTCAGGGCATGAACACTGAAGCTTTCTTT. Translated: CSASSWGQGMNTEAFF. The rearrangement links TRBV20-1 to TRBJ1-1; a possible D gene is TRBD1 (5 bases). This CDR3 spans 16 amino acids. CDR1 and CDR2 (germline): DFQATT, SNEGSKA (reference sequence). The V end was cut by 3 bases, the J end by 0 bases, with 17 bases between.

The chain combines TRBV9 with TRBJ2-7; D is undetermined. Germline V gene sequence: CDR1 SGDLS, CDR2 YYNGEE. Trimming cost V 3 bases and J 4 bases, with 8 bases left between them. The CDR3 is 12 amino acids. The CDR3 loop is CASSGDGYEQYF. CDR3 in DNA: TGTGCCAGCAGCGGAGACGGGTACGAGCAGTACTTC.

This clonotype was seen more than once but under ten times. This chain connects TRBV28 to TRBJ2-3; D remains ambiguous. Germline CDR1 MDHEN, CDR2 SYDVKM. Trimming stripped 5 bases from V and 5 bases from J, with 11 bases between. This CDR3 contains 13 residues. In DNA, the CDR3 is TGTGCCAGCAGTCCTCAAATTATAGATACGCAGTATTTT. Amino acids: CASSPQIIDTQYF.

This clonotype was seen ten or more times. The chain links TRBV10-3 to TRBJ1-1; 7 bases fit TRBD1. The CDR3 is 13 residues long. Germline-derived CDR1 and CDR2 are ENHRY and SYGVKD. Trimming took 4 bases from V and 6 from J; bases not matched to a gene: 5. DNA of the CDR3: TGTGCCATCAGTGGAACAGGGGTTGCTGAAGCTTTCTTT. The encoded protein is CAISGTGVAEAFF.

There are a few counts of this clonotype. The CDR3 sequence: CASTERGRGGPYEQYF. DNA for the CDR3: TGTGCCAGCACGGAAAGGGGTCGGGGAGGGCCCTACGAGCAGTACTTC. The rearrangement uses TRBV27 and TRBJ2-7; 7 bases match TRBD2. Germline V gene lookup returns CDR1 MNHEY and CDR2 SMNVEV (reference sequence). Trimming at V came to 7 bases and at J to 2 bases, leaving 14 bases not matched to a gene. The CDR3 covers 16 residues.

This clonotype was detected ten times or more. The rearrangement joins TRBV12-3 or TRBV12-4 to TRBJ2-1, with 12 bases matching TRBD2. Germline trimming cut 6 bases from V and 4 bases from J; bases unmatched to any gene: 7. The CDR3 consists of 16 residues. The CDR3 spells CASSRPGLAGYNEQFF. As DNA, the CDR3 is TGTGCCAGCAGCCGGCCCGGACTAGCGGGGTACAATGAGCAGTTCTTC.

This clonotype was seen only a few times. This chain links TRBV6-1 with TRBJ2-7, with D perhaps matching TRBD2 (6 bases). CDR3 size: 13 residues. Per germline, CDR1 MNHNS and CDR2 SASEGT. The V end was cut by 10 bases, the J end by 1 base, with 14 bases between. The CDR3 nucleotides read TGTGCCATCGTTATAGCGGAGTCCTACGAGCAGTACTTC. Translated, it gives CAIVIAESYEQYF.

V and J are TRBV28 and TRBJ1-4, with 7 positions matching TRBD1. The CDR3 loop spans 14 amino acids. The germline V gene has CDR1 MDHEN and CDR2 SYDVKM. With 6 bases clipped from V and 7 bases from J, the junction kept 8 bases outside the gene matches. This CDR3 reads CASSSGTAVEKLFF. In DNA form, the CDR3 reads TGTGCCAGCAGCTCCGGGACAGCCGTTGAAAAACTGTTTTTT.

This clonotype was picked up a small number of times. This chain uses TRBV5-1 with TRBJ2-5, with D hard to call. The CDR3 spans 15 residues. Germline V lookup: CDR1 SGHRS, CDR2 YFSETQ. V lost 0 bases and J lost 2, with 11 bases in between. CDR3 DNA sequence: TGCGCCAGCAGCTTGGCCGTCAATCCTCAAGAGACCCAGTACTTC. This sequence encodes CASSLAVNPQETQYF.

J is TRBJ2-3 and V is TRBV7-9; TRBD2 matches at 8 bases. The J segment lost 0 bases and the V segment lost 2 bases, leaving 7 bases of the junction unmatched. Germline lookup yields CDR1 SEHNR and CDR2 FQNEAQ (reference sequence). The CDR3 extends over 17 amino acids. CDR3 protein: CASSLTGPSGSTDTQYF. The DNA of the CDR3 is TGTGCCAGCAGCTTAACTGGTCCTAGCGGGAGCACAGATACGCAGTATTTT.

This clonotype was picked up many times. The V call is TRBV11-2, the J call TRBJ2-5, with TRBD1 matching 7 bases. In germline, CDR1 is SGHAT, CDR2 FQNNGV. V was clipped by 5 bases and J by 2 bases; unmatched bases: 8. CDR3 length: 15 residues. CDR3: CASSRGPNVQETQYF. The CDR3 DNA sequence: TGTGCCAGCAGCAGGGGGCCCAATGTACAAGAGACCCAGTACTTC. Variable domain in full (rest from reference TRBV11-2 and TRBJ2-5): EAGVAQSPRYKIIEKRQSVAFWCNPISGHATLYWYQQILGQGPKLLIQFQNNGVVDDSQLPKDRFSAERLKGVDSTLKIQPAKLEDSAVYLCASSRGPNVQETQYFGPGTRLLVL.

This clonotype was counted only a few times. This chain joins TRBV28 and TRBJ1-4; no firm D call. The CDR3 contains 13 residues. Germline V lookup: CDR1 MDHEN, CDR2 SYDVKM. The V gene lost 10 bases and the J gene lost 3 bases, with 12 bases spanning the gap. CDR3 nucleotides: TGTGCCAAAACATGGTTTCCTAATGAAAAACTGTTTTTT. Amino acids: CAKTWFPNEKLFF.

J is TRBJ1-5 and V is TRBV28; 7 positions agree with TRBD1. Germline CDR1 and CDR2: MDHEN and SYDVKM. The CDR3 has 15 residues. V lost 5 bases, J lost 3 bases, and 7 bases stayed unmatched. The CDR3 protein is CASSPDRANNQPQHF. The DNA for the CDR3 is TGTGCCAGCAGTCCTGACAGGGCCAACAATCAGCCCCAGCATTTT.

This chain joins TRBV28 and TRBJ2-3; 7 bases map to TRBD1. The trim removed 5 bases at V and 1 base at J, leaving 6 bases unmatched. The germline CDR1 and CDR2 sequences are MDHEN and SYDVKM. This CDR3 has 15 amino acids. CDR3: CASSDRGQGTDTQYF. The CDR3 DNA follows: TGTGCCAGCAGTGACCGTGGACAGGGCACAGATACGCAGTATTTT.

This clonotype was seen at least ten times. The chain combines TRBV6-5 with TRBJ2-7; 12 nucleotides match TRBD2. This CDR3 has 16 amino acids. The V gene's germline CDR1 is MNHEY and CDR2 SVGAGI. Trimming cost V 0 bases and J 3 bases; bases outside gene matches: 3. The CDR3 nucleotides are TGTGCCAGCAGTTACTCGGGGACTAGCGGGTACTACGAGCAGTACTTC. Encoded protein: CASSYSGTSGYYEQYF.

V is TRBV20-1 and J is TRBJ2-3; the match to TRBD2 covers 7 bases. The CDR3 extends over 15 amino acids. J gave up 6 bases and V 0 bases, and 9 bases lay outside the gene matches. Germline lookup yields CDR1 DFQATT and CDR2 SNEGSKA (reference sequence). The CDR3, as DNA: TGCAGTGCTAGAGATCCCGCGGGAGTTGCCGATACGCAGTATTTT. Amino acids: CSARDPAGVADTQYF.

This clonotype was seen a few times. The rearrangement joins TRBV11-2 to TRBJ2-3, with TRBD2 matching over 10 bases. Germline V gene sequence: CDR1 SGHAT, CDR2 FQNNGV. The CDR3 loop spans 18 amino acids. V lost 1 base to trimming and J lost 5 bases; unmatched junction nucleotides: 12. The CDR3 region has the DNA TGTGCCAGCAGCTTAGGTGTTACGAGCGGGAGGGCAGGAGATACGCAGTATTTT. Amino acids: CASSLGVTSGRAGDTQYF.

This sequence joins TRBV19 and TRBJ1-2; D uncertain. Trimming took off 7 bases at V and 2 bases at J, with 11 bases between the two ends. From germline, CDR1 is LNHDA and CDR2 SQIVND (reference sequence). This CDR3 is 13 amino acids long. CDR3 bases: TGTGCCAGTACTCCAGGTTACAACTATGGCTACACCTTC. Its protein product is CASTPGYNYGYTF. The full variable domain, its missing parts supplied by reference TRBV19 and TRBJ1-2, is DGGITQSPKYLFRKEGQNVTLSCEQNLNHDAMYWYRQDPGQGLRLIYYSQIVNDFQKGDIAEGYSVSREKKESFPLTVTSAQKNPTAFYLCASTPGYNYGYTFGSGTRLTVV.

There are a few counts of this clonotype. CDR3 sequence reads: CASSQGIRNTEAFF. The CDR3 DNA reads as TGTGCCAGCAGCCAAGGTATTCGGAACACTGAAGCTTTCTTT. V gene TRBV3-1 combines with J gene TRBJ1-1; D is ambiguous. V lost 1 base, J lost 1 base, and 7 bases lay in between. Germline CDR1 reads LGHDT; CDR2 reads YNNKEL (reference sequence). This CDR3 comprises 14 residues.

This clonotype was observed a few times. The chain is built from TRBV12-3 or TRBV12-4 and TRBJ2-7, with 8 bases identical to TRBD1. The CDR3 spans 14 residues. The trim removed 3 bases at V and 3 bases at J, leaving 4 bases unmatched. CDR3 in DNA: TGTGCCAGCAGTTTCGGGACAGGACACTACGAGCAGTACTTC. This translates into CASSFGTGHYEQYF.

Many counts were recorded for this clonotype. The CDR3 DNA sequence: TGTGCCAGCAGTTATCAGGGTTTGAACACTGAAGCTTTCTTT. It is translated as CASSYQGLNTEAFF. The chain employs TRBV6-5 and TRBJ1-1, with D possibly matching TRBD1 (5 bases). The length of the CDR3 is 14 residues. Germline CDR1 MNHEY, CDR2 SVGAGI. Trimming pared 3 bases from V and 0 bases from J, leaving 8 bases between.

This clonotype was seen at least ten times. The chain uses TRBV12-3 or TRBV12-4 and TRBJ1-5; D perhaps matches TRBD1 (5 bases). This CDR3 is built from 13 residues. With 5 bases removed from V and 5 bases from J, the gap between germline ends came to 10 bases. The chain's CDR3 is CASSQGTHQPQHF. The CDR3 DNA reads as TGTGCCAGCAGTCAAGGGACCCATCAGCCCCAGCATTTT.

This clonotype turned up a few times. CDR3 residues: CSARGNRGLNSPLHF. Written as DNA, the CDR3 is TGCAGTGCTAGAGGGAACAGGGGGCTCAATTCACCCCTCCACTTT. The V gene is TRBV20-1, the J gene TRBJ1-6; 9 nucleotides line up with TRBD1. Germline V gene sequence: CDR1 DFQATT, CDR2 SNEGSKA (reference sequence). The ends lost 1 base at V and 7 bases at J; junction bases unmatched: 5. The CDR3 totals 15 residues.

This clonotype has only a few counts. This chain joins TRBV6-5 and TRBJ1-1, with 10 nucleotides matching TRBD1. CDR3 length equals 16 residues. V was clipped by 5 bases and J by 1 base; unmatched bases: 7. Germline CDR1 and CDR2: MNHEY and SVGAGI. The CDR3: CASSTETGGWNTEAFF. The CDR3 DNA reads as TGTGCCAGCAGTACCGAGACAGGGGGCTGGAACACTGAAGCTTTCTTT.

The chain combines TRBV28 with TRBJ1-6; D not certain. Germline-derived CDR1 and CDR2 are MDHEN and SYDVKM. V was pared by 7 bases and J by 9 bases, with 25 bases between. CDR3 size: 17 residues. Here the CDR3 reads CASTAVEVPTVGSPLHF. CDR3 DNA: TGTGCCAGCACCGCGGTCGAGGTGCCAACAGTAGGTTCACCCCTCCACTTT.